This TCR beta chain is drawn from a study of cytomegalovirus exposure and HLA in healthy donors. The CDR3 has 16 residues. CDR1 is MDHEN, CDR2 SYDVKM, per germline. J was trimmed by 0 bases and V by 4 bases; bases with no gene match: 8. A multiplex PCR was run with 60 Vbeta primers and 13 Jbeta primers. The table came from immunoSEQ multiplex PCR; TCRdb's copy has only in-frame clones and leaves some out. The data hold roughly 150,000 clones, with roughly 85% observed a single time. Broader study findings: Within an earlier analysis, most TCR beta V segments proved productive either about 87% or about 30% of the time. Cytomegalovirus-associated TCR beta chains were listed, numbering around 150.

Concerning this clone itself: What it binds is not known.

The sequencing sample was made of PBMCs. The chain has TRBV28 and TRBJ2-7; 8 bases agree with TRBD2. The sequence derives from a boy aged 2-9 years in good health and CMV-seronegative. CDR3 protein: CASSSIKLADSYEQYF. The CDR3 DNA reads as TGTGCCAGCAGTTCGATCAAACTAGCGGACTCCTACGAGCAGTACTTC. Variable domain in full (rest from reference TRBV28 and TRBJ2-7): DVKVTQSSRYLVKRTGEKVFLECVQDMDHENMFWYRQDPGLGLRLIYFSYDVKMKEKGDIPEGYSVSREKKERFSLILESASTNQTSMYLCASSSIKLADSYEQYFGPGTRLTVT.